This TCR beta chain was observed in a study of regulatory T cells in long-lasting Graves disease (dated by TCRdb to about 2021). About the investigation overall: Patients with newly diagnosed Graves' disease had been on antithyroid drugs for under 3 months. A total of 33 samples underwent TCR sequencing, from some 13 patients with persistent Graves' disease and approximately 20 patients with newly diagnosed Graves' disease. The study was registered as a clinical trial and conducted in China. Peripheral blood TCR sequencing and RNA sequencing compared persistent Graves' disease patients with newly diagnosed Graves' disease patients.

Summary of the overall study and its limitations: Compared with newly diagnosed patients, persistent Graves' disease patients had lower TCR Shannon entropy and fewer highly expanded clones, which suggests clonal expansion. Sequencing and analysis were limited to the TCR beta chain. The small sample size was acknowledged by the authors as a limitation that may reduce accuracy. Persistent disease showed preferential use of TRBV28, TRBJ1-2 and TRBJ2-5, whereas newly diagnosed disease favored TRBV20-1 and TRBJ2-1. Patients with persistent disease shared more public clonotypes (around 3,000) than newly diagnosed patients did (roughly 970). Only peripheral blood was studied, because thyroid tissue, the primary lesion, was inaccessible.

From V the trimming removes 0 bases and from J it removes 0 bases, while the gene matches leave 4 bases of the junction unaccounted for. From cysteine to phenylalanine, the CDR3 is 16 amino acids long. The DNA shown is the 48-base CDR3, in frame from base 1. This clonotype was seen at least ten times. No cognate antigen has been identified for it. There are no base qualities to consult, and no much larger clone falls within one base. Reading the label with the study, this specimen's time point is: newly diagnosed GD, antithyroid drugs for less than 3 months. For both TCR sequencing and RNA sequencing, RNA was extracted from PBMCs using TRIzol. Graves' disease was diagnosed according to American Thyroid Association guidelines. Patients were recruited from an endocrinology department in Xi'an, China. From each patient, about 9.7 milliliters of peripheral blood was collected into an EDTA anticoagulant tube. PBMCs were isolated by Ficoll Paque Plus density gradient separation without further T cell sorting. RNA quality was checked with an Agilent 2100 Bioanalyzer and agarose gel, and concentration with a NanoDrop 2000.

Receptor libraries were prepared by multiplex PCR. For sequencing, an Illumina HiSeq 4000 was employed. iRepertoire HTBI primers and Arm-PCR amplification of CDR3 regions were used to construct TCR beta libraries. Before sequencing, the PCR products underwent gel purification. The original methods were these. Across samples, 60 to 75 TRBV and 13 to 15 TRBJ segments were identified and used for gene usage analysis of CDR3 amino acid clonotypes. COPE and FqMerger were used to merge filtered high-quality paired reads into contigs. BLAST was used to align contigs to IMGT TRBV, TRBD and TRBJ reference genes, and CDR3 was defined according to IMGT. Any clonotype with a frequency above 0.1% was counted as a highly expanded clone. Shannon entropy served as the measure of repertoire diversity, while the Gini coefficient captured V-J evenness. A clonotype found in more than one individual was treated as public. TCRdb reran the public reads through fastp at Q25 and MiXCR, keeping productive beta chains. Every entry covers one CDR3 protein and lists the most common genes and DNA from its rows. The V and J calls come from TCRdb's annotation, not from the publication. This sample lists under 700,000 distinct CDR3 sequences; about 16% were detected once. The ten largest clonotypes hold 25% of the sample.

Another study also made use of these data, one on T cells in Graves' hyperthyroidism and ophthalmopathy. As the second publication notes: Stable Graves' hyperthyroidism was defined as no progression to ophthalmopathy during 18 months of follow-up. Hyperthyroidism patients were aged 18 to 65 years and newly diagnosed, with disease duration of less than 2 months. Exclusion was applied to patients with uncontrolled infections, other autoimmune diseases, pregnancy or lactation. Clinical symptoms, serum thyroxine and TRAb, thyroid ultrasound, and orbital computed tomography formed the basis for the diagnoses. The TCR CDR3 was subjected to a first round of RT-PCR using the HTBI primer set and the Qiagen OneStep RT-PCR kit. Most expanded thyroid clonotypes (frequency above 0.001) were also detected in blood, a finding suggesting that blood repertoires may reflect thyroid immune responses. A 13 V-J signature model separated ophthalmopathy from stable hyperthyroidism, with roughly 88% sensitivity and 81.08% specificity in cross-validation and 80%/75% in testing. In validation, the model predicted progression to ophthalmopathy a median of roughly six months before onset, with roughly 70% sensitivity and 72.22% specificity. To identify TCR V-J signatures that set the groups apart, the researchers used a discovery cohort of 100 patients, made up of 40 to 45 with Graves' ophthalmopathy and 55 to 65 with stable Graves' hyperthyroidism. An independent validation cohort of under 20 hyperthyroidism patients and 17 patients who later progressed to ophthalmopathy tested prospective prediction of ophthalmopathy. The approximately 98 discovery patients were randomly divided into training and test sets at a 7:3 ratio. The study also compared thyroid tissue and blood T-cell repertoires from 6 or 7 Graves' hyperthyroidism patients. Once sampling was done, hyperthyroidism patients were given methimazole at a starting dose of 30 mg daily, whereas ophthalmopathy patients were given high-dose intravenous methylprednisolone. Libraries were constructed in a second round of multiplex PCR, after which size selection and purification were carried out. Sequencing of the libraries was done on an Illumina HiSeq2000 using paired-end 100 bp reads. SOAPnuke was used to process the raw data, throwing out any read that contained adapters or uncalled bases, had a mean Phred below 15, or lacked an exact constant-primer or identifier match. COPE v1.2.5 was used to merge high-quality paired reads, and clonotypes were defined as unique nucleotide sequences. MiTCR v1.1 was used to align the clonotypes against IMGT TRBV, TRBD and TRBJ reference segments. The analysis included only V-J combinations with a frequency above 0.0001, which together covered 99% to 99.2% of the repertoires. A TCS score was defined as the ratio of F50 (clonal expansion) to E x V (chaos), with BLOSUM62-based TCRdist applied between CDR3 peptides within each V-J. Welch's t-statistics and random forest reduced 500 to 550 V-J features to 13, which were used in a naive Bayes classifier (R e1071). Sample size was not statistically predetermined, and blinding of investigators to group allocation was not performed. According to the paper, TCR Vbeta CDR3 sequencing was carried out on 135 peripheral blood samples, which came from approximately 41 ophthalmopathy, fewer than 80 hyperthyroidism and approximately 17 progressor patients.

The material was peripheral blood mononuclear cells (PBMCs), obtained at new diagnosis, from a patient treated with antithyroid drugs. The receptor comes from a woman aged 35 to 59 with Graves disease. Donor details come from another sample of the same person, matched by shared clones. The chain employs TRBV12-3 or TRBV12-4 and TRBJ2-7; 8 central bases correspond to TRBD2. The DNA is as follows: TGTGCCAGCAGTTTAGCGGGCGGGGGGTACTCCTACGAGCAGTACTTC. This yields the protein CASSLAGGGYSYEQYF.